This is a list of T cell receptor beta chains from one sample in a study of blood T cell repertoires in COVID-19. Method: immunoSEQ multiplex PCR; TCRdb's copy keeps in-frame clones and lacks some. The sample holds 110,000 or so clones, over 70% seen once. The sequenced material came from peripheral blood. Receptors originate from a human donor in a cohort sampled during active or convalescent COVID-19. Each CDR3 is given with its conserved first and last residue. D genes are given only for firm matches. Clone sizes are given selectively: once, few, many, or a class where the clone is expanded.

J | D | size | V | DNA | CDR3
TRBJ2-4 | - | - | TRBV19 | TGTGCCAGTAGTATTGGTGGGCCAGAATTTTGGCCCCTGCCAAAAGTCATTCAGTACTTC | CASSIGGPEFWPLPKVIQYF
TRBJ2-3 | TRBD1 | - | TRBV9 | TGTGCCAGCAGCGTATCTCCAGGGGGAAGCACAGATACGCAGTATTTT | CASSVSPGGSTDTQYF
TRBJ2-3 | TRBD2 | - | TRBV27 | TGTGCCAGTGCTAGCGGGAGGGCTCGTTCTAAGGATACGCAGTATTTT | CASASGRARSKDTQYF
TRBJ1-2 | TRBD1 | - | TRBV7-2 | TGTGCCAGCGTGAGGGCAGGGGGCGAGTATGGCTACACCTTC | CASVRAGGEYGYTF
TRBJ1-6 | TRBD1 | - | TRBV5-1 | TGCGCCAGCAGCTTGGAGCTGGGACAGGGGAGCTTGAATTCACCCCTCCACTTT | CASSLELGQGSLNSPLHF
TRBJ2-3 | TRBD2 | - | TRBV6-6 | TGTGCCAGCAGCCGACCACTAGCGGGGGGCCCGGGCACAGATACGCAGTATTTT | CASSRPLAGGPGTDTQYF
TRBJ1-5 | TRBD1 | few | TRBV29-1 | TGCAGCGCTCGGACAGGGGGTCAGCCCCAGCATTTT | CSARTGGQPQHF
TRBJ1-3 | - | - | TRBV7-2 | TGTGCCAGCAGCTTAGAAAACCCAAACAGGGTCCTCTCTGGAAACACCATATATTTT | CASSLENPNRVLSGNTIYF
TRBJ2-7 | TRBD1 | - | TRBV27 | TGTGCCAGCAGTTTATCGTTGGGACAGGGAGGGTACGAGCAGTACTTC | CASSLSLGQGGYEQYF
TRBJ1-1 | TRBD1 | many | TRBV28 | TGTGCCAGCATCCCCGACAGGGGGCGTTTGAGTGCTGAAGCTTTCTTT | CASIPDRGRLSAEAFF
TRBJ2-3 | TRBD2 | - | TRBV15 | TGTGCCACCAGCGACGGGGGGGGCCACACAGATACGCAGTATTTT | CATSDGGGHTDTQYF
TRBJ2-2 | - | medium-sized | TRBV6-2/TRBV6-3 | TGTGCCAGCAGTTACTCGAGGGGGCGGGATTGGCCCGGGGAGCTGTTTTTT | CASSYSRGRDWPGELFF
TRBJ1-4 | - | - | TRBV7-2 | TGTGCCAGCAGACTAAGCCTTACAACTAATGAAAAACTGTTTTTT | CASRLSLTTNEKLFF
TRBJ2-5 | - | - | TRBV6-2/TRBV6-3 | TGTGCCAGCAGTCCCGACCGTTGGTCGGGGTGGGAGACCCAGTACTTC | CASSPDRWSGWETQYF
TRBJ1-1 | TRBD1 | - | TRBV3-1/TRBV3-2 | TGTGCCAGCAGCCACTTCCCGGGACAGGGGGCATGGAAAACTGAAGCTTTCTTT | CASSHFPGQGAWKTEAFF
TRBJ1-1 | - | - | TRBV4-3 | TGCGCCAGCAGCCAAGGAAGCCTGAACACTGAAGCTTTCTTT | CASSQGSLNTEAFF
TRBJ1-5 | - | few | TRBV19 | TGTGCCAGTAGTATTATATTGAATCAGCCCCAGCATTTT | CASSIILNQPQHF
TRBJ2-3 | - | - | TRBV5-6 | TGTGCCAGCAGCTTCAGACTACGCACAGATACGCAGTATTTT | CASSFRLRTDTQYF
TRBJ2-2 | TRBD1 | - | TRBV6-5 | TGTGCCAGCAGTAGAGGACAGGGTACCGGGGAGCTGTTTTTT | CASSRGQGTGELFF
TRBJ1-2 | - | - | TRBV10-2 | TGCGCCAGCAGGGGGGGACTGATTAACTATGGCTACACCTTC | CASRGGLINYGYTF